This record concerns one T cell receptor beta chain sequence. No antigen is known for it. This record belongs to a study of T cells in Graves' hyperthyroidism and ophthalmopathy. Study-wide findings and caveats: Ophthalmopathy was model-predicted a median roughly 6.5 months pre-onset. Blood also showed most of the thyroid clonotypes that were expanded above 0.001. Stable hyperthyroidism was separated from ophthalmopathy by a model based on 13 V-J features.

CDR1 is SGHNT and CDR2 is YYREEE in the germline V gene (reference sequence). V shed 4 bases, J shed 7 bases, and the junction held 11 bases outside the gene matches. This CDR3 spans 14 amino acids. RNA transcripts served as the template for amplifying TCR beta CDR3 regions. The TCR CDR3 first-round RT-PCR relied on the HTBI primer set. TCRdb re-analysed the multiplex PCR reads in MiXCR, keeping a single row per CDR3 protein. This repertoire shows fewer than 500,000 distinct CDR3 sequences, 13% found once; its top ten account for around 20%. Patients showing uncontrolled infection, other autoimmune disease, pregnancy or lactation were ineligible.

What was sequenced was blood. The clonotype comes from a man between 25 and 39 years old with Graves' hyperthyroidism that later progressed to Graves' ophthalmopathy. The chain couples TRBV5-4 to TRBJ2-7; 7 bases line up with TRBD2. CDR3 region: CASSREVGPWEQYF. The CDR3, as DNA: TGTGCCAGCAGCCGGGAGGTCGGCCCCTGGGAGCAGTACTTC.